The 6 T cell receptor beta chains below were found in one sample sequenced in a study of shared clonotypes between healthy human individuals. This table comes from immunoSEQ multiplex PCR, and its TCRdb copy is limited to in-frame clones, with some not included. This table holds just under 350,000 clones, 70% to 75% found once. The sequencing input was memory CD4+ T cells sorted from blood. Subset of the sample: CD45RA-negative fraction. The origin of the receptors is a man aged 30-40 years in good health.

This clone was detected only once. This chain uses TRBV29-1 with TRBJ2-2; unclear D gene. This CDR3 contains 15 residues. Germline V lookup: CDR1 SQVTM, CDR2 ANQGSEA. CDR3 sequence reads: CIPRFRQGDTGELFF. Written as DNA, the CDR3 is TGCATCCCGCGATTTCGACAAGGAGACACCGGGGAGCTGTTTTTT.

The V and J genes are TRBV28 and TRBJ2-5, with D possibly TRBD2 on 5 matching bases. V was pared by 4 bases and J by 1 base, with 28 bases between. Germline loops: CDR1 MDHEN, CDR2 SYDVKM. The length of the CDR3 is 20 residues. The CDR3 region has the DNA TGTGCCAGCAGTTCCCTCGGTGTGCCTCGGGATTGGGAGCCCCAAGAGACCCAGTACTTC. Its protein product is CASSSLGVPRDWEPQETQYF. The full variable domain, with the rest looked up from reference TRBV28 and TRBJ2-5, is DVKVTQSSRYLVKRTGEKVFLECVQDMDHENMFWYRQDPGLGLRLIYFSYDVKMKEKGDIPEGYSVSREKKERFSLILESASTNQTSMYLCASSSLGVPRDWEPQETQYFGPGTRLLVL.

The V gene is TRBV5-1, the J gene TRBJ2-2; a weak D match, TRBD1 (5 bases). From germline, CDR1 is SGHRS and CDR2 YFSETQ. CDR3 length: 13 amino acids. Trimming left V 2 bases short and J 5 bases short, with 7 bases between. DNA for the CDR3: TGCGCCAGCAGCTTTAAGGGGACCGGGGAGCTGTTTTTT. Its protein product is CASSFKGTGELFF. The full variable domain, rest sourced from reference TRBV5-1 and TRBJ2-2, is KAGVTQTPRYLIKTRGQQVTLSCSPISGHRSVSWYQQTPGQGLQFLFEYFSETQRNKGNFPGRFSGRQFSNSRSEMNVSTLELGDSALYLCASSFKGTGELFFGEGSRLTVL.

The chain carries TRBV5-1 and TRBJ2-1; D is uncertain. V lost 4 bases to trimming and J lost 0 bases, with 11 bases between them. This CDR3 comprises 15 residues. Germline loops: CDR1 SGHRS, CDR2 YFSETQ. As DNA, the CDR3 is TGCGCCAGCAGCCCCGGAGCGTCCTCCTACAATGAGCAGTTCTTC. This sequence encodes CASSPGASSYNEQFF. The full variable domain, completed using reference TRBV5-1 and TRBJ2-1, is KAGVTQTPRYLIKTRGQQVTLSCSPISGHRSVSWYQQTPGQGLQFLFEYFSETQRNKGNFPGRFSGRQFSNSRSEMNVSTLELGDSALYLCASSPGASSYNEQFFGPGTRLTVL.

CDR3 nucleotide sequence: TGTGCCAGCAGTTACGGACAGACCAATGAAAAACTGTTTTTT. Protein product: CASSYGQTNEKLFF. J is TRBJ1-4 and V is TRBV6-6, with a tentative D call TRBD1 (6 bases). V was trimmed by 2 bases and J by 5 bases, leaving 9 bases between them. The CDR3 length is 14 residues. The germline gives CDR1 MNHNY, CDR2 SVGAGI (reference sequence).

The rearrangement links TRBV19 to TRBJ1-3; 8 nucleotides match TRBD1. Germline CDR1 reads LNHDA; CDR2 reads SQIVND (reference sequence). Unmatched junction bases numbered 8, after V lost 8 bases and J lost 5 bases. This CDR3 region has 14 residues. The CDR3 bases are TGTGCCAGTGCCTCTCCAGGGGGCCGAAACACCATATATTTT. Its translation: CASASPGGRNTIYF.